Included here is one TCR beta chain sequence, with context. Antigen unknown. A clone one base away is much larger, so this may be a read error. TCRdb re-derived calls from the reads in MiXCR, one entry per CDR3 protein. The sample yields 60,000 to 75,000 distinct CDR3 sequences, 20% to 25% seen once. The data originate from a study of T cell repertoires in cytomegalovirus infection. Study results and caveats: The ex vivo response showed dominance by HLA-C-restricted CMV-specific TCR beta clonotypes.

CDR1 SGHTA and CDR2 FQGNSA come from the germline V gene. CDR3 length: 15 residues. J was trimmed by 5 bases and V by 4 bases; bases with no gene match: 8. The V gene is TRBV7-2, the J gene TRBJ1-5, with 7 bases that match TRBD1. The receptor was derived from a human donor in good health (CMV status not recorded). Some clones in this sample may be carry-over from other donors' samples. Material: PBMCs, sequenced either directly or after in vitro stimulation (not recorded which). The CDR3 reads CASSSGGRGYQPQHF. For the CDR3, the DNA is TGTGCCAGCAGCTCAGGAGGCAGGGGGTATCAGCCCCAGCATTTT.